The clone carrying this TCR beta chain was picked up a small number of times. These data belong to a study of neurological immune-mediated disorders. TCRdb ran MiXCR on the 5' RACE reads and lists one entry per CDR3 protein. The sample comprises some 70,000 distinct CDR3 sequences, roughly 4.5% of which are singletons, and around 6.9% rests with the top ten. Material for sequencing was PBMCs. The sequence was collected from a man between 25 and 39 years old with multiple sclerosis.

The CDR3 DNA follows: TGTGCCAGCAGCGCACAGGGTACCCGTCACGGGGAGCTGTTTTTT. Translating gives CASSAQGTRHGELFF. J is TRBJ2-2 and V is TRBV11-2; a possible D gene is TRBD1 (6 bases). V lost 5 bases, J lost 7 bases, and 17 bases lay in between. Germline V lookup: CDR1 SGHAT, CDR2 FQNNGV. This CDR3 region has 15 residues.